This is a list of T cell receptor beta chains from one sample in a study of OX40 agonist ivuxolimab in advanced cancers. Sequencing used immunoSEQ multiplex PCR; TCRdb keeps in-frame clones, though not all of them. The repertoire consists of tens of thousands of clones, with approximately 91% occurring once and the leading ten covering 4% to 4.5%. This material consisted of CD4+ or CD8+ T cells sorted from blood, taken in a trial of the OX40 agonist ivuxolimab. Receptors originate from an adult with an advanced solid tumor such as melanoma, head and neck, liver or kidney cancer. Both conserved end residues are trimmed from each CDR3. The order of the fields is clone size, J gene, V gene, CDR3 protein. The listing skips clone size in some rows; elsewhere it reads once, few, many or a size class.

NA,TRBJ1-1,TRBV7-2,ASSFGGGTEAF
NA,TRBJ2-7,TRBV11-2,ASSLIPDSRYEQY
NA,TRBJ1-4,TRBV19,ATSQGAGEKLF
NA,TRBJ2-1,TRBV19,ASSTNIGANNEQF
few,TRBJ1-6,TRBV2,ASSSGFPMYNSPLH
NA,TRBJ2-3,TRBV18,ASSPEGGGDTDTQY
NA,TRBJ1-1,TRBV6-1,ASRRGMNTEAF
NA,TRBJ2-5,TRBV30,AWSPGLQETQY
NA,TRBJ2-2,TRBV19,ASKAGAGELF
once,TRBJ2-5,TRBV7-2,ASSLAMLRGAETQY
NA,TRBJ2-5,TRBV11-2,ASSPPTGIKETQY
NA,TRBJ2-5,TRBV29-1,SVSETGGILGTQY
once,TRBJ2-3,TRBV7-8,ASSRTGTGGADTQY
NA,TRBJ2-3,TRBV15,ATSETSGRDTQY